The source of this T cell receptor (beta chain) is a study of cytotoxic CD8 clonotypes in ibrutinib-treated CLL. Across the study: Partial responses totalled about 25 and complete responses 2; after median approximately 64 months, about 14 remained remitted and about twelve progressed.

V dropped 3 bases and J dropped 4 bases, with 19 bases sitting between them. CDR3 size: 18 residues. CDR1 is LNHDA and CDR2 is SQIVND in the germline V gene (reference sequence). Sequenced by immunoSEQ multiplex PCR; TCRdb stores in-frame clones only, minus some. The profile shows roughly 170,000 clones, about 80% of them singletons. The sequence came from a human donor with chronic lymphocytic leukemia. Sequencing was performed on PBMCs, taken after 24 months of ibrutinib treatment. The gene calls are TRBV19 and TRBJ2-6; tentatively, D is TRBD2 (5 bases). The CDR3 coding sequence is TGTGCCAGTAGTATGTCCCTAGCTCAACACTTGGGGGCCAACGTCCTGACTTTC. Its translation is CASSMSLAQHLGANVLTF.